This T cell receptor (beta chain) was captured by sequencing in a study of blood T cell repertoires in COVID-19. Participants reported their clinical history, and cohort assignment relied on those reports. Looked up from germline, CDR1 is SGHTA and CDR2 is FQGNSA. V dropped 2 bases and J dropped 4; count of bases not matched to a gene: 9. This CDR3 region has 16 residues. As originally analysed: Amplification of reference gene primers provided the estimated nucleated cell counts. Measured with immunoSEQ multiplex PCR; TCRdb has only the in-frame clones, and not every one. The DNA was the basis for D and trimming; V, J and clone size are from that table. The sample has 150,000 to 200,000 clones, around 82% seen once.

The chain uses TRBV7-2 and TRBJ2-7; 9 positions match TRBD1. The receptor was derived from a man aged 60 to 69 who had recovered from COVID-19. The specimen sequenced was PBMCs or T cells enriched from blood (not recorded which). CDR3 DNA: TGTGCCAGCAGCTTACATCTAGGACAGGGGCTATACGAGCAGTACTTC. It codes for CASSLHLGQGLYEQYF.